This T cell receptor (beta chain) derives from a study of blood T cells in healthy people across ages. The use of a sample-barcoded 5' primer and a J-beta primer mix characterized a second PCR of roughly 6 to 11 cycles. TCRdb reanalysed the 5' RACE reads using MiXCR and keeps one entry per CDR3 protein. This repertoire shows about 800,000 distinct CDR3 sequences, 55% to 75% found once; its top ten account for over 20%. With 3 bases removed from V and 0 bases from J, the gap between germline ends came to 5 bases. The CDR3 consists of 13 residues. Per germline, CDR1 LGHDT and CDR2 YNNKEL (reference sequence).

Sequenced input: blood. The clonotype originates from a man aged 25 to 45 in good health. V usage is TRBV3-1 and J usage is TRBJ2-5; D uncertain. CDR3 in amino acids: CASSQLDQETQYF. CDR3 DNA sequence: TGTGCCAGCAGCCAGCTAGACCAAGAGACCCAGTACTTC.